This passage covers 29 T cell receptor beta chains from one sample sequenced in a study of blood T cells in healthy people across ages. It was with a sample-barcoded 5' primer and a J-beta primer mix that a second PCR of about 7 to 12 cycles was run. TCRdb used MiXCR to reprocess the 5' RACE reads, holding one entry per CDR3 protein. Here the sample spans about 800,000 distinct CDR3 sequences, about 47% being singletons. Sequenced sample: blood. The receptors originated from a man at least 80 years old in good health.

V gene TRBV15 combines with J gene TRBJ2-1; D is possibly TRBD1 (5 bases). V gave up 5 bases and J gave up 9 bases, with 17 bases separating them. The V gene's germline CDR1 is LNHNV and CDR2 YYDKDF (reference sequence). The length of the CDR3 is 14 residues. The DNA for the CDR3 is TGTGCCACCAGCGACTCCGACAGACTGTTTGAGCAGTTCTTC. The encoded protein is CATSDSDRLFEQFF.

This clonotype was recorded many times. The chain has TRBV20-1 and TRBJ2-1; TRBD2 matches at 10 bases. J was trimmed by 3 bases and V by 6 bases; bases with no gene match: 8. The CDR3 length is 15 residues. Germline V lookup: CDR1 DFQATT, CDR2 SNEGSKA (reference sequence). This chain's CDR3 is CSASSSGRYYNEQFF. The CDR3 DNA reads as TGCAGTGCGAGTTCTAGCGGGAGATACTACAATGAGCAGTTCTTC.

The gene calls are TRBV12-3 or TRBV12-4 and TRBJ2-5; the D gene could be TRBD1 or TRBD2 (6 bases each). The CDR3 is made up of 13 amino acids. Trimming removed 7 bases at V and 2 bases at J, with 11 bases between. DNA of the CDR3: TGTGCCAGCACCCGGGGGCGTCAAGAGACCCAGTACTTC. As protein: CASTRGRQETQYF.

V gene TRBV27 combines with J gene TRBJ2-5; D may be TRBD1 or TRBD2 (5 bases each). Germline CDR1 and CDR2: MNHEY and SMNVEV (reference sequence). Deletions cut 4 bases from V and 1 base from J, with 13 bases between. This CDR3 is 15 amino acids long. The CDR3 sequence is CASSYTGTAQETQYF. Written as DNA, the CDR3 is TGTGCCAGCAGTTACACCGGGACGGCCCAAGAGACCCAGTACTTC.

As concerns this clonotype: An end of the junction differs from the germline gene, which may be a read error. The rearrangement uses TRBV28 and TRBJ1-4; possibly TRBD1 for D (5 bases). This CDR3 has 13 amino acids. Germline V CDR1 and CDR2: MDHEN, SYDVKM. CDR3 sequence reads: CTSKGPGREKLFF. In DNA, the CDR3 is TGTACCAGCAAGGGACCGGGTAGGGAAAAACTGTTTTTT.

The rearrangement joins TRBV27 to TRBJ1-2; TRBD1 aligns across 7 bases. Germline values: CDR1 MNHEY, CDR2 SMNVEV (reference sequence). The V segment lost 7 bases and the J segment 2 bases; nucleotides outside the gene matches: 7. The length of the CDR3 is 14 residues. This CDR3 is CASTTRTGNYGYTF. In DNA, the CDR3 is TGTGCCAGCACGACAAGGACAGGCAACTATGGCTACACCTTC.

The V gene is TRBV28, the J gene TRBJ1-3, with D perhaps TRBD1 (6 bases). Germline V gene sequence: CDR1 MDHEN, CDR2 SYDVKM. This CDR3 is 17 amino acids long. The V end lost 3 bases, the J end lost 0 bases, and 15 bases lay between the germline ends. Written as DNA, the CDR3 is TGTGCCAGCAGTTTTCCGCGACAGGCCTCCTCTGGAAACACCATATATTTT. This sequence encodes CASSFPRQASSGNTIYF.

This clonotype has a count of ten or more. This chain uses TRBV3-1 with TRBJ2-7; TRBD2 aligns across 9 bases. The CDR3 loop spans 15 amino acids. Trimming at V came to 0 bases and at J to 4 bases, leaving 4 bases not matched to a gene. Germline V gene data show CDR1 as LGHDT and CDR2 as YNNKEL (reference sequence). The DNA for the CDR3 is TGTGCCAGCAGCCAAGATCTTACTAGCGGGTACGAGCAGTACTTC. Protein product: CASSQDLTSGYEQYF.

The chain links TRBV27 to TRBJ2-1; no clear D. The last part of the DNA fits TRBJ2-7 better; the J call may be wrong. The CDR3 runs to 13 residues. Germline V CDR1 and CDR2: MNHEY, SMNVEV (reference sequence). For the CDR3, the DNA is TGTGCCAGCAGTCCCCAGATCGGCAATGAGCAGTACTTC. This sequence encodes CASSPQIGNEQYF.

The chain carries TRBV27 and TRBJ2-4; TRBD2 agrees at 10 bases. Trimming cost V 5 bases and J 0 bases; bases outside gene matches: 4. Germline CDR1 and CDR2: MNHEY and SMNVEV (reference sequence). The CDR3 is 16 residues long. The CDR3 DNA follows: TGTGCCAGCAGTCCCCTAGCGGGGGTAGCCAAAAACATTCAGTACTTC. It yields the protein CASSPLAGVAKNIQYF.

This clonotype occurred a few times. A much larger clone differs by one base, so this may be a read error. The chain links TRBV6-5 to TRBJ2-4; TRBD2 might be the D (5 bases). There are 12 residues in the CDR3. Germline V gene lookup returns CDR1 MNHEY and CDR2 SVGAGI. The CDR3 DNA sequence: TGTGCCGGCAGTAGGGCAAGTGGGGAGCAGTACTTC. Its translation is CAGSRASGEQYF.

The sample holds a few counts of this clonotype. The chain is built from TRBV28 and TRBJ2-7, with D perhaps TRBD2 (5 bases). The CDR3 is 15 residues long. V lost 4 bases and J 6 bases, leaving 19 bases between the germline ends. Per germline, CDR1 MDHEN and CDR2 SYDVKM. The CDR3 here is CASSSGGSRAAEQYF. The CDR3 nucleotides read TGTGCCAGCAGTTCGGGTGGGAGCCGCGCTGCCGAGCAGTACTTC.

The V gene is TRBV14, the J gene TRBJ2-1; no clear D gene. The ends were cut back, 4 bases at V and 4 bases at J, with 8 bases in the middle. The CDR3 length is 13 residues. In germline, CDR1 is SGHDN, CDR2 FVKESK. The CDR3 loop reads CASSPRPYNEQFF. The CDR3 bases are TGTGCCAGCAGCCCCAGACCTTACAATGAGCAGTTCTTC.

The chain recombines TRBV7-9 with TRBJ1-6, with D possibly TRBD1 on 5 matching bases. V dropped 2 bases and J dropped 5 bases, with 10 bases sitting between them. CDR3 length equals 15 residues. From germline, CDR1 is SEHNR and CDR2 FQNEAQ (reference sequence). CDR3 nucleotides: TGTGCCAGCAGCTTAAGGGGTTTCGATAATTCACCCCTCCACTTT. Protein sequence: CASSLRGFDNSPLHF.

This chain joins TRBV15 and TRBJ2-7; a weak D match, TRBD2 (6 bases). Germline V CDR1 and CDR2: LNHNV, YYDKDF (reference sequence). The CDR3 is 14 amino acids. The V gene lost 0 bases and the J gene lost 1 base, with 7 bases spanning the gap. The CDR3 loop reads CATSRESGSYEQYF. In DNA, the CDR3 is TGTGCCACCAGCAGAGAAAGCGGGTCCTACGAGCAGTACTTC.

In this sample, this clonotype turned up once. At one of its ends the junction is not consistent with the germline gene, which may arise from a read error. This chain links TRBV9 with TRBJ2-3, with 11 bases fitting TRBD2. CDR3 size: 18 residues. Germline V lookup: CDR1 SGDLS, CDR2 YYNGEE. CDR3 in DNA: TGTACCAGCAGCGTAGCGACTAGCGGGAAAGTGTGGGCAGATACGCTGTATTTT. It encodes CTSSVATSGKVWADTLYF.

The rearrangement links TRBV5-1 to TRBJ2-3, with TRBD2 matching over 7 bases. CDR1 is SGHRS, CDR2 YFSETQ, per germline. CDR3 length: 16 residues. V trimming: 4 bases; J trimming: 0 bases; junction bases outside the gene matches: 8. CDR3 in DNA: TGCGCCAGCAGCACCGGGACTACTACTAGCACAGATACGCAGTATTTT. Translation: CASSTGTTTSTDTQYF.

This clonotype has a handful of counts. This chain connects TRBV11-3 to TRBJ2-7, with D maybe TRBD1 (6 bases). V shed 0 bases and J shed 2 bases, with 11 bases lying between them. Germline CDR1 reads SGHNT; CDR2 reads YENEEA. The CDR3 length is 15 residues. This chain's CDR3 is CASSLDQQGAYEQYF. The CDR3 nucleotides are TGTGCCAGCAGCTTAGATCAACAGGGAGCCTACGAGCAGTACTTC.

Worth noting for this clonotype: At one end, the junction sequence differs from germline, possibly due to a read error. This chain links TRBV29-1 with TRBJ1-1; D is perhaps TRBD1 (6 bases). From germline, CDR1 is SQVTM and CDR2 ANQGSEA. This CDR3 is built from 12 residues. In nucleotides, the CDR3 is TGCAGCGTCGAAGGGGGGGGTGGTGAAGCTTTCTTT. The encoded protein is CSVEGGGGEAFF.

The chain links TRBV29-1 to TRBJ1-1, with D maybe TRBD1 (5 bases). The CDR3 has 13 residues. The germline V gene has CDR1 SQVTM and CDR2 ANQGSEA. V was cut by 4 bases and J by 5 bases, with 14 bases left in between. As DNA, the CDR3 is TGCAGCGTTGTCGGGCCTGCAGGGACTGAAGCTTTCTTT. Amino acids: CSVVGPAGTEAFF.

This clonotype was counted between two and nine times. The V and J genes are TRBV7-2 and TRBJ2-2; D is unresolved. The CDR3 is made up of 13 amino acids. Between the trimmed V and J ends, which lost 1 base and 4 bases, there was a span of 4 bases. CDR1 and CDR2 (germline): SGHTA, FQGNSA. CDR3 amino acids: CASSLVLTGELFF. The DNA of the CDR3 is TGTGCCAGCAGCTTAGTTCTCACCGGGGAGCTGTTTTTT. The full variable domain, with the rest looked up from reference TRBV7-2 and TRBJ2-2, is GAGVSQSPSNKVTEKGKDVELRCDPISGHTALYWYRQSLGQGLEFLIYFQGNSAPDKSGLPSDRFSAERTGGSVSTLTIQRTQQEDSAVYLCASSLVLTGELFFGEGSRLTVL.

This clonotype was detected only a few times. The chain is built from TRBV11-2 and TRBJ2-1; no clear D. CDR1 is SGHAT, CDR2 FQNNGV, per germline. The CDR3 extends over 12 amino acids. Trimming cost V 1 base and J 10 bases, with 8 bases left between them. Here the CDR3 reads CASSLVKPEQFF. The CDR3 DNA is TGTGCCAGCAGCTTAGTAAAACCAGAGCAGTTCTTC.

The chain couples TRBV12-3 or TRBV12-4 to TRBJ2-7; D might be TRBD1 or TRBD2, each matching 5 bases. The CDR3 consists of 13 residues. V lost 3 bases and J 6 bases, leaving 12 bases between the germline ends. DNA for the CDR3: TGTGCCAGCAGTTTTGGCAGGGACCGCGAGCAGTACTTC. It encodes CASSFGRDREQYF.

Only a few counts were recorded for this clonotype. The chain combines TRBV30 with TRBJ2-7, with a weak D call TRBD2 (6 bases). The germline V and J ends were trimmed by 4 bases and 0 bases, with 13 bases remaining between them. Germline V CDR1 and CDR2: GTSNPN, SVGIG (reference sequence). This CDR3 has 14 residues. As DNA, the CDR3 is TGTGCCTGGACGGGACTCGCAAGCTCCTACGAGCAGTACTTC. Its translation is CAWTGLASSYEQYF.

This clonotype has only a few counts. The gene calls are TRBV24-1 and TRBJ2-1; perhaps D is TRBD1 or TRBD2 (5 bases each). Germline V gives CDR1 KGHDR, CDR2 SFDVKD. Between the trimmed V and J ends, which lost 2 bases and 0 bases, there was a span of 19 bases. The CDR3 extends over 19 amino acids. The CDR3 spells CATSDSTGPLRSSYNEQFF. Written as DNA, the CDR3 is TGTGCCACCAGTGATTCTACGGGGCCATTGAGGAGCTCCTACAATGAGCAGTTCTTC.

In DNA form, the CDR3 reads TGTGCCACCAGTGATTTGAACGGGGGAGTGACAGATACGCAGTATTTT. This gives the protein CATSDLNGGVTDTQYF. V gene TRBV24-1 combines with J gene TRBJ2-3, with a tentative D call TRBD2 (6 bases). This CDR3 comprises 16 residues. V gave up 0 bases and J gave up 3 bases, with 12 bases separating them. CDR1 is KGHDR, CDR2 SFDVKD, per germline.

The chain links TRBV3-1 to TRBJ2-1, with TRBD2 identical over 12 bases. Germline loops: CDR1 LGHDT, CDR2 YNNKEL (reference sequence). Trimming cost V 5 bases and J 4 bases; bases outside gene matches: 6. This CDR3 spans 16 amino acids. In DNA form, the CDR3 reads TGTGCCAGCAGCACAACTAGCGGGAGGTCATACAATGAGCAGTTCTTC. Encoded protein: CASSTTSGRSYNEQFF.

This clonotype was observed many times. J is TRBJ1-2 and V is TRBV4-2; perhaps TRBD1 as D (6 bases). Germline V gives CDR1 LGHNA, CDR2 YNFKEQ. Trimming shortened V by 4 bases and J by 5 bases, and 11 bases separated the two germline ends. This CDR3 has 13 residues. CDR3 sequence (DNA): TGTGCCAGCAGCCCCAGAGGGGGGTATGGCTACACCTTC. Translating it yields CASSPRGGYGYTF.

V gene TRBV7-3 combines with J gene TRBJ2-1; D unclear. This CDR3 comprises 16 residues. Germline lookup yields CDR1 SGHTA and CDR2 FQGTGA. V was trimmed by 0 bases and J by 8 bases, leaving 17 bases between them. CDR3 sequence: CASSLTPAENVDEQFF. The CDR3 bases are TGTGCCAGCAGCTTAACCCCTGCAGAGAATGTGGATGAGCAGTTCTTC.